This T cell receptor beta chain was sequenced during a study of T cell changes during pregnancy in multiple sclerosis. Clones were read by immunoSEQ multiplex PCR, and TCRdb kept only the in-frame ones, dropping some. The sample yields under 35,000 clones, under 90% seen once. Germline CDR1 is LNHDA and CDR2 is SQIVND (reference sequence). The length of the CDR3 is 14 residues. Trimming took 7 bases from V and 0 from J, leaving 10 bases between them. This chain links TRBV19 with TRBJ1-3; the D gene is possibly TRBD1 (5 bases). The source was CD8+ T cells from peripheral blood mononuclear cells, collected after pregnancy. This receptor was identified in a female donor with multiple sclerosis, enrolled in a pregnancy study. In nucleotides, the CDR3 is TGTGCCAGTATGGGACTTTTCTCTGGAAACACCATATATTTT. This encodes CASMGLFSGNTIYF.